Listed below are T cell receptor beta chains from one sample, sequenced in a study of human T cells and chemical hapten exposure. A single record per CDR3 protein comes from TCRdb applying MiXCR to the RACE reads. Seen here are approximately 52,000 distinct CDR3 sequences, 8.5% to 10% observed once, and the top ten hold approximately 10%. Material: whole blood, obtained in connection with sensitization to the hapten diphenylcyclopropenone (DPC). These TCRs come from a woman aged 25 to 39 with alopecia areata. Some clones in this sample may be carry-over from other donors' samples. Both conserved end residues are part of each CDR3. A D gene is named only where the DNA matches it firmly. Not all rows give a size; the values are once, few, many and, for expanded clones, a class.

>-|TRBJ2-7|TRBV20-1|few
CSQGLRDEQYF
TGCAGCCAGGGACTGCGGGACGAGCAGTACTTC
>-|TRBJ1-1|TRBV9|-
CASSVELHGEAFF
TGTGCCAGCAGCGTAGAATTACACGGTGAAGCTTTCTTT
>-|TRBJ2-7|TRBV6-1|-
CASSADWLGGRYF
TGTGCCAGCAGCGCCGACTGGCTAGGGGGACGGTACTTC
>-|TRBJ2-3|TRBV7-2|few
CASVTEGVVGTQYF
TGTGCCAGCGTAACGGAAGGGGTGGTTGGTACGCAGTATTTT
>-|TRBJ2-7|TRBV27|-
CASSFRRGRGEQYF
TGTGCCAGCAGTTTTAGGAGGGGGCGAGGTGAGCAGTACTTC
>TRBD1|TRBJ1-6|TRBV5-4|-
CASRTQTGYNSPLHF
TGTGCCAGCAGGACACAGACAGGGTATAATTCACCCCTCCACTTT
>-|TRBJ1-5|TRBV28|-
CASSLSWGLGSSNQPQHF
TGTGCCAGCAGTTTATCTTGGGGCCTAGGGAGTAGCAATCAGCCCCAGCATTTT
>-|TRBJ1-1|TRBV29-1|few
CSVLLRGPEAFF
TGCAGCGTTCTCTTGCGGGGGCCTGAAGCTTTCTTT
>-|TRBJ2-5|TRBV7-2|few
CASSLVSAQETQYF
TGTGCCAGCAGCTTAGTTTCAGCCCAAGAGACCCAGTACTTC
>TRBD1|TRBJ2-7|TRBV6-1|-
CASREPGQNTYEQYF
TGTGCCAGCAGAGAACCGGGACAGAATACCTACGAGCAGTACTTC
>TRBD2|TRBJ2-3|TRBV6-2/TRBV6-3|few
CASKKAGGAKDTQYF
TGTGCCAGCAAAAAGGCGGGGGGGGCCAAAGATACGCAGTATTTT
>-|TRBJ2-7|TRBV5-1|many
CASSLAALDSYEQYF
TGCGCCAGCAGCTTGGCGGCCCTCGACTCCTACGAGCAGTACTTC
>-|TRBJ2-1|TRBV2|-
CASSQNKNEQFF
TGTGCCAGCAGTCAAAACAAGAATGAGCAGTTCTTC
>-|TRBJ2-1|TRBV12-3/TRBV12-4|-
CASSFPGAAYNEQFF
TGTGCCAGCAGTTTTCCGGGGGCCGCCTACAATGAGCAGTTCTTC
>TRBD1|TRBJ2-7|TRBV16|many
CASSQAGTGSYEQYF
TGTGCCAGCAGTCAAGCCGGGACAGGGTCCTACGAGCAGTACTTC
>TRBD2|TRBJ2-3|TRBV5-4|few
CASSRTSGGADTQYF
TGTGCCAGCAGCCGGACTAGCGGGGGGGCGGATACGCAGTATTTT
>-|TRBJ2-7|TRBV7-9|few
CASSRRGPYEQYF
TGTGCCAGCAGTCGGAGGGGACCCTACGAGCAGTACTTC
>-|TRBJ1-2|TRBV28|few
CASSFLGSSLYGYTF
TGTGCCAGCAGTTTTTTGGGCAGTTCATTATATGGCTACACCTTC
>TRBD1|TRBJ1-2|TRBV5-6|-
CASTWVVGQPNLAAGYTF
TGTGCCAGCACCTGGGTTGTGGGACAGCCGAATTTGGCCGCGGGCTACACCTTC
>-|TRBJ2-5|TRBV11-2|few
CASSLGVRETQYF
TGTGCCAGCAGCTTGGGGGTCCGGGAGACCCAGTACTTC
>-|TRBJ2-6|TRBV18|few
CASSLGTPIPSGANVLTF
TGTGCCAGCTCACTCGGGACACCCATCCCCTCTGGGGCCAACGTCCTGACTTTC
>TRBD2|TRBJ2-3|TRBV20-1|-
CSAGQAGGLTDTQYF
TGCAGTGCTGGCCAAGCGGGGGGCCTCACAGATACGCAGTATTTT
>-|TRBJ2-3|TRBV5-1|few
CASSLGGSDTQYF
TGCGCCAGCAGCTTGGGAGGGTCAGATACGCAGTATTTT
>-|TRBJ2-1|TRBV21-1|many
CASSKSARGEGEQFF
TGTGCCAGCAGCAAATCGGCGCGCGGAGAGGGGGAGCAGTTCTTC
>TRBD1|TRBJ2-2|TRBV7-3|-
CASRRQGEAGELFF
TGTGCCAGCAGGAGACAGGGGGAGGCCGGGGAGCTGTTTTTT
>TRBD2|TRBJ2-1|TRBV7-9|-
CASSFDFSGAINEQFF
TGTGCCAGCAGCTTCGACTTTAGCGGGGCGATCAATGAGCAGTTCTTC